This TCR beta chain derives from a study of shared clonotypes between healthy human individuals. Per the germline V gene, CDR1 is LNHNV and CDR2 is YYDKDF (reference sequence). Trimming took 1 base from V and 2 from J, leaving 14 bases between them. This CDR3 comprises 16 residues. The assay was immunoSEQ multiplex PCR, and TCRdb's table has in-frame clones only and misses some. The profile shows about 340,000 clones, roughly 70% of them singletons. This TCR was sampled from a man aged 25 to 45 in good health. This chain joins TRBV15 and TRBJ2-5, with D perhaps being TRBD1 or TRBD2 (5 bases each). The material sequenced was memory CD4+ T cells sorted from blood. The subset: CD45RA-negative fraction. CDR3: CATSRAGPRSQETQYF. For the CDR3, the DNA is TGTGCCACCAGCAGAGCGGGACCGAGGAGTCAAGAGACCCAGTACTTC.